This passage covers 19 T cell receptor beta chains from one sample sequenced in a study of identical twins. From the 5' RACE reads, TCRdb called clonotypes with MiXCR, one entry per CDR3 protein. The table records hundreds of thousands of distinct CDR3 sequences, about 20% of them present only once. The same sample was also used in a study of T cells expressing NK-cell markers.

Specimen: PBMCs. These TCRs come from a woman aged 18-29 years in good health.

The chain carries TRBV20-1 and TRBJ2-3; D might be TRBD2 (5 bases). The CDR3 has 15 residues. CDR1 is DFQATT, CDR2 SNEGSKA, per germline (reference sequence). V lost 3 bases, J lost 2 bases, and 15 bases lay in between. CDR3 region: CSASLAGQLTDTQYF. As DNA, the CDR3 is TGCAGTGCTAGTTTGGCGGGTCAACTCACAGATACGCAGTATTTT.

The CDR3, as DNA: TGTGCCAGCAAGTTATACAGGGGGGCTAACTATGGCTACACCTTC. Protein product: CASKLYRGANYGYTF. V usage is TRBV7-2 and J usage is TRBJ1-2; 8 bases map to TRBD1. Trimming at V came to 7 bases and at J to 0 bases, leaving 7 bases not matched to a gene. This CDR3 is built from 15 residues. The germline gives CDR1 SGHTA, CDR2 FQGNSA. The whole variable domain, filled in from reference TRBV7-2 and TRBJ1-2, reads GAGVSQSPSNKVTEKGKDVELRCDPISGHTALYWYRQSLGQGLEFLIYFQGNSAPDKSGLPSDRFSAERTGGSVSTLTIQRTQQEDSAVYLCASKLYRGANYGYTFGSGTRLTVV.

The CDR3 nucleotides are TGTGCCAGCAGTTTGGTACCGAAGGAGCAGTTCTTC. It encodes CASSLVPKEQFF. The chain has TRBV12-3 or TRBV12-4 and TRBJ2-1; D not certain. This CDR3 region has 12 residues. Trimming stripped 3 bases from V and 10 bases from J, with 10 bases between.

The J gene is TRBJ2-1, the V gene TRBV7-2; D not certain. The CDR3 spans 15 residues. The ends were cut back, 5 bases at V and 4 bases at J, with 15 bases in the middle. Germline assignment: CDR1 SGHTA and CDR2 FQGNSA. The chain's CDR3 is CASSATGPLYNEQFF. CDR3 nucleotides: TGTGCCAGCAGCGCCACGGGCCCCTTGTACAATGAGCAGTTCTTC.

The J gene is TRBJ2-1, the V gene TRBV12-3 or TRBV12-4, with 9 bases that match TRBD1. V was pared by 6 bases and J by 9 bases, with 6 bases of the junction left unmatched. The CDR3 loop spans 13 amino acids. Here the CDR3 DNA reads TGTGCCAGCAGGTGGACAGGGGACGTTGAGCAGTTCTTC. It translates to CASRWTGDVEQFF.

This clonotype was recorded a few times. The chain couples TRBV20-1 to TRBJ2-6; TRBD1 aligns across 7 bases. Unmatched junction bases numbered 3, after V lost 4 bases and J lost 0 bases. The CDR3 is 15 amino acids. The germline V gene has CDR1 DFQATT and CDR2 SNEGSKA (reference sequence). For the CDR3, the DNA is TGCAGTGCTACAGGGGGTTACTCTGGGGCCAACGTCCTGACTTTC. This gives the protein CSATGGYSGANVLTF.

This clonotype turned up a few times. The rearrangement links TRBV4-3 to TRBJ2-7; 7 nucleotides match TRBD2. The germline V gene has CDR1 LGHNA and CDR2 YSLEER. The V gene end was trimmed by 1 base and the J gene end by 5 bases; junction bases not matched to a gene: 11. The CDR3 consists of 16 residues. The CDR3 nucleotides read TGCGCCAGCAGCCAAGGGAGAGGACTAGTGCGAGACGAGCAGTACTTC. Its translation is CASSQGRGLVRDEQYF.

The V gene is TRBV29-1, the J gene TRBJ2-7; 9 bases line up with TRBD1. Trimming took 7 bases from V and 3 from J; bases not matched to a gene: 13. Germline V CDR1 and CDR2: SQVTM, ANQGSEA. The CDR3 covers 15 residues. The CDR3 nucleotides are TGCAGCGCCACAGGGACAGGGAAAAGGTACTACGAGCAGTACTTC. Amino acid sequence: CSATGTGKRYYEQYF.

This clonotype was counted only a few times. J is TRBJ2-7 and V is TRBV30; 7 bases are shared with TRBD2. Germline V CDR1 and CDR2: GTSNPN, SVGIG (reference sequence). The CDR3 has 14 residues. The J segment lost 3 bases and the V segment lost 1 base, leaving 6 bases of the junction unmatched. This CDR3 is CAWSGGGSSYEQYF. CDR3 in DNA: TGTGCCTGGAGTGGGGGCGGGAGTAGCTACGAGCAGTACTTC. Complete variable domain (other parts from reference TRBV30 and TRBJ2-7): SQTIHQWPATLVQPVGSPLSLECTVEGTSNPNLYWYRQAAGRGLQLLFYSVGIGQISSEVPQNLSASRPQDRQFILSSKKLLLSDSGFYLCAWSGGGSSYEQYFGPGTRLTVT.

This clonotype was observed at least ten times. The rearrangement joins TRBV6-5 to TRBJ2-1; D unclear. The CDR3 consists of 14 residues. The germline gives CDR1 MNHEY, CDR2 SVGAGI. Deletions cut 5 bases from V and 7 bases from J, with 15 bases between. DNA of the CDR3: TGTGCCAGCAGTCCCGCCACCTTATCGAATGAGCAGTTCTTC. This encodes CASSPATLSNEQFF.

This clonotype was counted between two and nine times. V gene TRBV29-1 combines with J gene TRBJ2-3; perhaps D is TRBD1 or TRBD2 (6 bases each). V was clipped by 4 bases and J by 5 bases, with 16 bases between them. Germline V gene sequence: CDR1 SQVTM, CDR2 ANQGSEA. The CDR3 covers 14 residues. CDR3 loop: CSVVPGANQDTQYF. In DNA form, the CDR3 reads TGCAGCGTTGTGCCGGGGGCGAATCAAGATACGCAGTATTTT.

Ten or more counts support this clonotype. The CDR3 reads CASSPGTVGNQPQHF. In nucleotides, the CDR3 is TGTGCCAGCTCACCCGGGACGGTGGGGAATCAGCCCCAGCATTTT. The chain links TRBV18 to TRBJ1-5; TRBD1 might be the D (5 bases). There are 15 residues in the CDR3. Trimming pared 3 bases from V and 4 bases from J, leaving 13 bases between. Germline V gives CDR1 KGHSH, CDR2 LQKENI.

There are a few counts of this clonotype. The V and J genes are TRBV9 and TRBJ2-2, with D tentatively TRBD2 (6 bases). Germline assignment: CDR1 SGDLS and CDR2 YYNGEE. The CDR3 has 15 residues. V lost 5 bases and J 5 bases, leaving 16 bases between the germline ends. The CDR3 sequence: CASSQEAGKTGELFF. In nucleotides, the CDR3 is TGTGCCAGCAGTCAAGAGGCGGGGAAGACCGGGGAGCTGTTTTTT.

The CDR3 protein is CASSSTLPRGSYEQYF. The CDR3 region has the DNA TGTGCCAGCAGCTCGACACTTCCACGGGGCTCCTACGAGCAGTACTTC. The chain carries TRBV7-9 and TRBJ2-7, with a tentative D call TRBD2 (5 bases). The germline gives CDR1 SEHNR, CDR2 FQNEAQ (reference sequence). The length of the CDR3 is 16 residues. V lost 4 bases and J 0 bases, leaving 16 bases between the germline ends.

The V and J genes are TRBV9 and TRBJ2-5; no clear D. Per the germline V gene, CDR1 is SGDLS and CDR2 is YYNGEE. CDR3 length equals 17 residues. Trimming took off 0 bases at V and 4 bases at J, with 19 bases between the two ends. The CDR3 DNA sequence: TGTGCCAGCAGCGTAGCTAGTAATATCTTCGGTAGAGAGACCCAGTACTTC. Protein sequence: CASSVASNIFGRETQYF.

V usage is TRBV5-1 and J usage is TRBJ2-5; D gene ambiguous. The ends were cut back, 3 bases at V and 2 bases at J, with 11 bases in the middle. The germline V gene encodes CDR1 SGHRS and CDR2 YFSETQ. The CDR3 is 14 amino acids. CDR3 DNA: TGCGCCAGCAGCTCGCCGACCGGGCAAGAGACCCAGTACTTC. Encoded protein: CASSSPTGQETQYF.

This clonotype was counted a few times. V and J are TRBV7-2 and TRBJ2-3; 7 positions match TRBD2. The V gene's germline CDR1 is SGHTA and CDR2 FQGNSA. With V trimmed by 3 bases and J by 5 bases, 8 bases remained unmatched. This CDR3 spans 15 amino acids. CDR3 sequence: CASSFGREVGDTQYF. CDR3 nucleotides: TGTGCCAGCAGCTTTGGCCGGGAGGTAGGAGATACGCAGTATTTT.

This clonotype was seen many times. V usage is TRBV5-1 and J usage is TRBJ1-2; TRBD1 is a possible D gene (5 bases). The CDR3 consists of 18 residues. Germline V CDR1 and CDR2: SGHRS, YFSETQ. V was shortened by 0 bases and J by 0 bases, with 18 bases between the two germline ends. CDR3 coding DNA: TGCGCCAGCAGCTTGGGGACACAGAGCCGGACCGCTAACTATGGCTACACCTTC. The encoded protein is CASSLGTQSRTANYGYTF.

The table lists this clonotype with a few counts. J is TRBJ1-1 and V is TRBV12-3 or TRBV12-4, with 7 positions matching TRBD1. The CDR3 runs to 12 residues. Trimming cost V 7 bases and J 9 bases; bases outside gene matches: 8. The CDR3 sequence: CASNAGGSQAFF. CDR3 bases: TGTGCCAGCAACGCAGGGGGGAGTCAAGCTTTCTTT.